These 26 T cell receptor beta chains were all obtained from the same sample, sequenced in a study of OX40 agonist ivuxolimab in advanced cancers. The library was made by the immunoSEQ multiplex PCR assay. TCRdb re-hosts the immuneACCESS table, in-frame sequences only. Its copies lack some clones; in the studies checked, an unresolved V gene accounts for under half of them, and the cause for the rest is not known. A total of 85,000 to 100,000 clones appear in this sample, 85% to 90% of them only once. Of the sample, roughly 0.8% falls within the top ten clones. Source: CD4+ or CD8+ T cells sorted from blood, taken in a trial of the OX40 agonist ivuxolimab. The receptors here all came from an adult with an advanced solid tumor such as melanoma, head and neck, liver or kidney cancer.

CDR3 residues: CATSRENIVGKLFF. The CDR3 DNA is TGTGCCACCAGCAGAGAGAATATCGTGGGAAAACTGTTTTTT. The chain combines TRBV15 with TRBJ1-4, with unresolved D. Germline V CDR1 and CDR2: LNHNV, YYDKDF (reference sequence). V was trimmed by 0 bases and J by 10 bases, leaving 12 bases between them. The CDR3 is made up of 14 amino acids.

This clone has only one observation. This sequence joins TRBV5-1 and TRBJ1-2, with D tentatively TRBD1 (5 bases). CDR1 and CDR2 from the germline V gene are SGHRS and YFSETQ. This CDR3 is 14 amino acids long. The V gene lost 4 bases and the J gene lost 2 bases, with 12 bases spanning the gap. The CDR3, as DNA: TGCGCCAGCAGCCCCGGGACGGGCAACTATGGCTACACCTTC. This sequence encodes CASSPGTGNYGYTF.

The chain joins TRBV28 to TRBJ2-3, with 8 bases that match TRBD1. Germline CDR1 is MDHEN and CDR2 is SYDVKM. The J segment lost 6 bases and the V segment lost 10 bases, leaving 12 bases of the junction unmatched. The CDR3 is 14 amino acids. The CDR3: CATRSQGGQDTQYF. CDR3 DNA: TGTGCCACTCGGTCACAGGGGGGACAGGATACGCAGTATTTT.

This clone appeared a few times. This chain connects TRBV28 to TRBJ1-5; no firm D call. V was clipped by 7 bases and J by 7 bases, with 11 bases between them. Germline CDR1 reads MDHEN; CDR2 reads SYDVKM. The CDR3 is 12 residues long. CDR3 sequence reads: CASTSGMQPQHF. Written as DNA, the CDR3 is TGTGCCAGCACCTCGGGGATGCAGCCCCAGCATTTT.

The V and J genes are TRBV28 and TRBJ1-1; no clear D gene. V was shortened by 7 bases and J by 10 bases, with 16 bases between the two germline ends. Germline CDR1 and CDR2: MDHEN and SYDVKM. The CDR3 totals 12 residues. This chain's CDR3 is CASTQDLRRAFF. CDR3 nucleotides: TGTGCCAGCACTCAGGACCTTCGGAGAGCTTTCTTT.

V and J are TRBV27 and TRBJ2-7, with D perhaps TRBD1 or TRBD2 (6 bases each). The ends were cut back, 2 bases at V and 5 bases at J, with 13 bases in the middle. The germline V gene encodes CDR1 MNHEY and CDR2 SMNVEV (reference sequence). The CDR3 spans 14 residues. The CDR3 reads CASSLGRGAHEQYF. In nucleotides, the CDR3 is TGTGCCAGCAGTTTAGGTAGGGGGGCCCACGAGCAGTACTTC.

V gene TRBV7-9 combines with J gene TRBJ2-3, with D possibly being TRBD2 (5 bases). V was cut by 4 bases and J by 3 bases, with 17 bases left in between. Germline loops: CDR1 SEHNR, CDR2 FQNEAQ (reference sequence). The CDR3 length is 16 residues. CDR3 coding DNA: TGTGCCAGCAGCTCTAGGTCGTCTGGACTTACAGATACGCAGTATTTT. Translation: CASSSRSSGLTDTQYF.

The chain couples TRBV20-1 to TRBJ2-5, with D hard to call. The CDR3 extends over 11 amino acids. V was trimmed by 1 base and J by 5 bases, leaving 5 bases between them. Per the germline V gene, CDR1 is DFQATT and CDR2 is SNEGSKA (reference sequence). This CDR3 is CSARGDETQYF. CDR3 bases: TGCAGTGCTAGAGGGGATGAGACCCAGTACTTC.

The rearrangement links TRBV16 to TRBJ1-1, with D uncertain. The CDR3 extends over 15 amino acids. Looked up from germline, CDR1 is KGHSY and CDR2 is FQNENV. Between the trimmed V and J ends, which lost 4 bases and 0 bases, there was a span of 12 bases. This CDR3 is CASSPIGWLNTEAFF. CDR3 bases: TGTGCCAGCAGCCCTATAGGGTGGTTGAACACTGAAGCTTTCTTT.

This clone was seen once. V and J are TRBV7-3 and TRBJ2-3, with unresolved D. Germline CDR1 and CDR2: SGHTA and FQGTGA. V lost 4 bases and J lost 2, with 7 bases in between. The CDR3 is made up of 13 amino acids. CDR3: CASSSTYTDTQYF. CDR3 nucleotides: TGTGCCAGCAGCTCTACTTACACAGATACGCAGTATTTT.

The chain has TRBV6-5 and TRBJ2-3; weak D call: TRBD2 (6 bases). The CDR3 spans 15 residues. Germline lookup yields CDR1 MNHEY and CDR2 SVGAGI. V lost 4 bases to trimming and J lost 0 bases, with 11 bases between them. The CDR3 loop reads CASSFSGPSTDTQYF. The CDR3 DNA sequence: TGTGCCAGCAGTTTCAGCGGGCCTAGCACAGATACGCAGTATTTT.

This chain connects TRBV13 to TRBJ1-5, with TRBD1 matching over 10 bases. The V gene's germline CDR1 is PRHDT and CDR2 FYEKMQ (reference sequence). The CDR3 covers 15 residues. V lost 4 bases, J lost 5 bases, and 5 bases stayed unmatched. The CDR3 here is CASSCPGQGYQPQHF. CDR3 nucleotide sequence: TGTGCCAGCAGCTGCCCGGGACAGGGGTATCAGCCCCAGCATTTT.

This rearrangement joins TRBV28 to TRBJ1-4, with 8 positions matching TRBD1. The CDR3 sequence is 15 residues long. V shed 4 bases and J 8 bases; nucleotides not matched to a gene: 9. Germline CDR1 and CDR2: MDHEN and SYDVKM. The CDR3 loop is CASSSTDRGYEKLFF. The CDR3 DNA sequence: TGTGCCAGCAGTTCTACAGACAGGGGATACGAAAAACTGTTTTTT. The whole variable domain, remainder taken from reference TRBV28 and TRBJ1-4, is DVKVTQSSRYLVKRTGEKVFLECVQDMDHENMFWYRQDPGLGLRLIYFSYDVKMKEKGDIPEGYSVSREKKERFSLILESASTNQTSMYLCASSSTDRGYEKLFFGSGTQLSVL.

This clone was seen only a few times. The chain combines TRBV7-9 with TRBJ1-5; a weak D match, TRBD1 (6 bases). V gave up 5 bases and J gave up 5 bases, with 7 bases separating them. The CDR3 totals 12 residues. The V gene's germline CDR1 is SEHNR and CDR2 FQNEAQ (reference sequence). Here the CDR3 reads CASSRTDQPQHF. The CDR3 bases are TGTGCCAGCAGCCGGACAGATCAGCCCCAGCATTTT.

This chain connects TRBV27 to TRBJ1-1; a possible D gene is TRBD1 (5 bases). Germline loops: CDR1 MNHEY, CDR2 SMNVEV (reference sequence). V lost 0 bases, J lost 5 bases, and 7 bases lay in between. The CDR3 has 13 amino acids. The CDR3 region has the DNA TGTGCCAGCAGTTTATCTCGGGGGACTGAAGCTTTCTTT. Protein: CASSLSRGTEAFF.

The V and J genes are TRBV11-2 and TRBJ2-3; 15 positions match TRBD2. The ends lost 3 bases at V and 14 bases at J; junction bases unmatched: 12. Germline values: CDR1 SGHAT, CDR2 FQNNGV. This CDR3 comprises 16 residues. The CDR3 loop reads CASSLSGGTSGGRWYF. CDR3 DNA: TGTGCCAGCAGCTTGTCCGGCGGGACTAGCGGGGGGCGATGGTATTTT.

The V gene is TRBV19, the J gene TRBJ2-1; 10 nucleotides line up with TRBD2. Looked up from germline, CDR1 is LNHDA and CDR2 is SQIVND (reference sequence). V shed 2 bases and J 12 bases; nucleotides not matched to a gene: 7. The CDR3 has 14 residues. This CDR3 is CASSISGTSEVQFF. The CDR3 nucleotides read TGTGCCAGTAGTATATCGGGGACTAGCGAGGTGCAGTTCTTC. Full variable domain (outside the CDR3, taken from reference TRBV19 and TRBJ2-1): DGGITQSPKYLFRKEGQNVTLSCEQNLNHDAMYWYRQDPGQGLRLIYYSQIVNDFQKGDIAEGYSVSREKKESFPLTVTSAQKNPTAFYLCASSISGTSEVQFFGPGTRLTVL.

This chain connects TRBV7-2 to TRBJ1-1; 8 nucleotides agree with TRBD1. The CDR3 spans 15 residues. J gave up 0 bases and V 5 bases, and 5 bases lay outside the gene matches. From germline, CDR1 is SGHTA and CDR2 FQGNSA. The CDR3 sequence is CASSPGDRMNTEAFF. In DNA form, the CDR3 reads TGTGCCAGCAGCCCCGGGGACAGGATGAACACTGAAGCTTTCTTT.

The sample holds one count of this clone. V usage is TRBV5-1 and J usage is TRBJ2-5; 11 nucleotides line up with TRBD1. The trim removed 7 bases at V and 4 bases at J, leaving 9 bases unmatched. Germline CDR1 reads SGHRS; CDR2 reads YFSETQ. The CDR3 covers 15 residues. DNA for the CDR3: TGCGCCAGCCGCCGTACCGGGACAGGGGGAGAGACCCAGTACTTC. Its protein is CASRRTGTGGETQYF.

The gene calls are TRBV18 and TRBJ1-2; D is ambiguous. The germline gives CDR1 KGHSH, CDR2 LQKENI. The length of the CDR3 is 14 residues. The V end was cut by 2 bases, the J end by 3 bases, with 10 bases between. The CDR3 loop is CASSPSYSDYGYTF. The CDR3 nucleotides read TGTGCCAGCTCACCAAGTTATTCCGACTATGGCTACACCTTC.

The genes are TRBV19 and TRBJ2-2; 8 nucleotides align to TRBD1. Germline CDR1 is LNHDA and CDR2 is SQIVND (reference sequence). CDR3 length equals 15 residues. The trim removed 3 bases at V and 6 bases at J, leaving 6 bases unmatched. The CDR3 is CASSMWTGRPGELFF. The CDR3 DNA is TGTGCCAGTAGTATGTGGACAGGGAGGCCCGGGGAGCTGTTTTTT.

The chain combines TRBV6-4 with TRBJ2-5; D is uncertain. Trimming took 6 bases from V and 6 from J, leaving 14 bases between them. Per the germline V gene, CDR1 is MRHNA and CDR2 is SNTAGT. The length of the CDR3 is 13 residues. The CDR3, as DNA: TGTGCCAGCAGGACCCCGGACGAGAAGACCCAGTACTTC. Its translation is CASRTPDEKTQYF.

The V and J genes are TRBV6-5 and TRBJ1-3, with D tentatively TRBD1 (6 bases). Looked up from germline, CDR1 is MNHEY and CDR2 is SVGAGI. Trimming stripped 6 bases from V and 4 bases from J, with 13 bases between. The CDR3 is 14 amino acids. The CDR3 spells CASRAQGRGNTIYF. The CDR3 DNA is TGTGCCAGCAGGGCACAGGGCAGAGGAAACACCATATATTTT.

The chain employs TRBV5-1 and TRBJ2-3, with TRBD2 identical over 16 bases. The CDR3 runs to 17 residues. CDR1 SGHRS and CDR2 YFSETQ come from the germline V gene. The V segment lost 4 bases and the J segment 5 bases; nucleotides outside the gene matches: 7. The DNA of the CDR3 is TGCGCCAGCAGCAAAGCGGGACTAGCGGGGGGGCAAGATACGCAGTATTTT. Protein product: CASSKAGLAGGQDTQYF.

This chain uses TRBV19 with TRBJ1-2; 10 bases agree with TRBD1. V shed 5 bases and J 4 bases; nucleotides not matched to a gene: 4. The CDR3 consists of 14 residues. Per the germline V gene, CDR1 is LNHDA and CDR2 is SQIVND (reference sequence). The CDR3 loop is CASSRDRGTYGYTF. CDR3 nucleotide sequence: TGTGCCAGTAGTCGGGACAGGGGAACCTATGGCTACACCTTC. Combining the CDR3 with reference TRBV19 and TRBJ1-2 gives the whole variable domain DGGITQSPKYLFRKEGQNVTLSCEQNLNHDAMYWYRQDPGQGLRLIYYSQIVNDFQKGDIAEGYSVSREKKESFPLTVTSAQKNPTAFYLCASSRDRGTYGYTFGSGTRLTVV.

The gene calls are TRBV28 and TRBJ1-2; TRBD1 is a possible D gene (5 bases). Trimming cost V 6 bases and J 2 bases, with 10 bases left between them. CDR3 size: 13 residues. The germline V gene has CDR1 MDHEN and CDR2 SYDVKM. The CDR3: CASRWGGNYGYTF. The CDR3 region has the DNA TGTGCCAGCAGGTGGGGGGGAAACTATGGCTACACCTTC.